The T cell receptor (beta chain) under discussion was sequenced for a study of blood T cell repertoires in COVID-19. V was cut by 4 bases and J by 0 bases, with 10 bases left in between. The CDR3 contains 14 residues. From germline, CDR1 is LGHDT and CDR2 YNNKEL (reference sequence). This clone has just a few counts. The assay was immunoSEQ multiplex PCR, and TCRdb's table has in-frame clones only and misses some. The sample holds about 45,000 clones, under 90% seen once. The V call is TRBV3-1 (or the pseudogene TRBV3-2), the J call TRBJ2-7; no definite D call. This clonotype was sampled from a human donor in a cohort sampled during active COVID-19. The specimen sequenced was peripheral blood. CDR3: CASSPSISSYEQYF. The CDR3 DNA is TGTGCCAGCAGCCCTTCGATTAGCTCCTACGAGCAGTACTTC.